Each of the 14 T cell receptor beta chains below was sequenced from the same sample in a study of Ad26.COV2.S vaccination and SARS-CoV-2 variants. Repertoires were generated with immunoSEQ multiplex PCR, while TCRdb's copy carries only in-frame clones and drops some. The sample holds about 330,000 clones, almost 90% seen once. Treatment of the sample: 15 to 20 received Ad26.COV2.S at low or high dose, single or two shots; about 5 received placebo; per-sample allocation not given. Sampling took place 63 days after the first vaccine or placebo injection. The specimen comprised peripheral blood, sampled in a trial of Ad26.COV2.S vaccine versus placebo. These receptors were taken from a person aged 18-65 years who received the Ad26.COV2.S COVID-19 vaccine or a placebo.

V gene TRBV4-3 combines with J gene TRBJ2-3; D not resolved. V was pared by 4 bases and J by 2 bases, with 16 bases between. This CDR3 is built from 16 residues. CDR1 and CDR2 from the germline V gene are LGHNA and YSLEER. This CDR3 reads CASSLRSGSLTDTQYF. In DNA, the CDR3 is TGCGCCAGCAGCCTTCGGTCGGGCTCCCTCACAGATACGCAGTATTTT.

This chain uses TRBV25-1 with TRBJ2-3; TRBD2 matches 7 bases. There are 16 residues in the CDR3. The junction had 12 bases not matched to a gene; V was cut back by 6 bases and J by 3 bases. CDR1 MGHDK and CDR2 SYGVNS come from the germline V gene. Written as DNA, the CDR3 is TGTGCCAGCAGGGCGGGAGTTAGGAGAGCGACAGATACGCAGTATTTT. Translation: CASRAGVRRATDTQYF.

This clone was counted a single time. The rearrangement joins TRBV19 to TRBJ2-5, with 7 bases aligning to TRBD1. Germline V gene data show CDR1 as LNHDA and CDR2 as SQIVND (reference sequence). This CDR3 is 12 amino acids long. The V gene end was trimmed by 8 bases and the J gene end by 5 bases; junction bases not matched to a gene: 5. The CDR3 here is CASSLQGETQYF. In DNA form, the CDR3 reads TGTGCCAGTTCCCTACAGGGGGAGACCCAGTACTTC.

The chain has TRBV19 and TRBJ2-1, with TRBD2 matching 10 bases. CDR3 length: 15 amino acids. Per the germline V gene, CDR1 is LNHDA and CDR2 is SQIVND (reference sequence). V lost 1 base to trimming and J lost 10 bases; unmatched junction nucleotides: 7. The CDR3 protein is CASSIGLAGVWEQFF. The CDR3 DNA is TGTGCCAGTAGTATAGGCCTAGCGGGAGTGTGGGAGCAGTTCTTC.

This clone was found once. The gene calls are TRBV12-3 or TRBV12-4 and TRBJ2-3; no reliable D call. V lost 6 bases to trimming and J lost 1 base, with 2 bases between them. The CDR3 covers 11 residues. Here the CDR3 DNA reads TGTGCCAGCAGACGCACAGATACGCAGTATTTT. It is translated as CASRRTDTQYF.

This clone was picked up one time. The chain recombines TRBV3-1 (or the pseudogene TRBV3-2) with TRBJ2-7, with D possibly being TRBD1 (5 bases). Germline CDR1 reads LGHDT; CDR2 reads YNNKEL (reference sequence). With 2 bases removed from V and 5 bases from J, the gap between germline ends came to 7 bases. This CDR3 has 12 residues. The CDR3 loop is CASSQQGHEQYV. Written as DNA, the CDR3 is TGTGCCAGCAGCCAACAGGGCCACGAGCAGTACGTC.

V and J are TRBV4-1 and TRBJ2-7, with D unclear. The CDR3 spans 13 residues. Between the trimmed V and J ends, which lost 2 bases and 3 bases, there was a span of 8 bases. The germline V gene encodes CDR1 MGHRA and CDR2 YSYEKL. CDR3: CASSQPQSYEQYF. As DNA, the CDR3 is TGCGCCAGCAGCCAACCACAGAGCTACGAGCAGTACTTC.

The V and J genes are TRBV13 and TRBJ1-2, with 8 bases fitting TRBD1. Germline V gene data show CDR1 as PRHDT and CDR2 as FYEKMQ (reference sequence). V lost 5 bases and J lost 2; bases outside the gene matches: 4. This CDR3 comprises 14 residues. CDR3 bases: TGTGCCAGCAGCCCCCAGGGGGCGAACTATGGCTACACCTTC. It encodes CASSPQGANYGYTF. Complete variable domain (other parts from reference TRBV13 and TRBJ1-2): AAGVIQSPRHLIKEKRETATLKCYPIPRHDTVYWYQQGPGQDPQFLISFYEKMQSDKGSIPDRFSAQQFSDYHSELNMSSLELGDSALYFCASSPQGANYGYTFGSGTRLTVV.

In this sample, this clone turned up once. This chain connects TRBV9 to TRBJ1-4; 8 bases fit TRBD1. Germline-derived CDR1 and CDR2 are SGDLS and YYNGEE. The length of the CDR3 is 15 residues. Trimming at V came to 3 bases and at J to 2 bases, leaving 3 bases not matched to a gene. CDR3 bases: TGTGCCAGCAGCGGGCAGGGGGCTACTAATGAAAAACTGTTTTTT. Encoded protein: CASSGQGATNEKLFF.

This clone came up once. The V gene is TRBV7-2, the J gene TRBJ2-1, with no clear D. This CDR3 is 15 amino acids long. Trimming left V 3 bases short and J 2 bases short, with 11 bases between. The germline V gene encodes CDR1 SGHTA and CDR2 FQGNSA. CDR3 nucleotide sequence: TGTGCCAGCAGCTTTGGCTCCGGCCCCTACAATGAGCAGTTCTTC. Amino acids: CASSFGSGPYNEQFF.

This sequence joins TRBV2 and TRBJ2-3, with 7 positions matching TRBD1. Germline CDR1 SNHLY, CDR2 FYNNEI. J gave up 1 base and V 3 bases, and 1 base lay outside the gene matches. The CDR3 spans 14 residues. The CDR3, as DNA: TGTGCCAGCAGTGATCAGGGGGGCACAGATACGCAGTATTTT. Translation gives CASSDQGGTDTQYF.

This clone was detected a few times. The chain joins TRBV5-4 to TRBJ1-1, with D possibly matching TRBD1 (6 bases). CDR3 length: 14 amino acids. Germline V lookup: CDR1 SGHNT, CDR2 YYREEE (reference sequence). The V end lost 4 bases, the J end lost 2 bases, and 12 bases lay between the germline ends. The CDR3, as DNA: TGTGCCAGCAGCCCTGGACAGAGAAACACTGAAGCTTTCTTT. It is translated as CASSPGQRNTEAFF.

CDR3 in amino acids: CASSDSNSYEQYV. The CDR3 bases are TGTGCCAGCAGTGACAGTAATTCCTACGAGCAGTACGTC. The gene calls are TRBV6-1 and TRBJ2-7; D gene uncertain. This CDR3 contains 13 residues. Germline CDR1 is MNHNS and CDR2 is SASEGT. Trimming took 3 bases from V and 1 from J, leaving 7 bases between them.

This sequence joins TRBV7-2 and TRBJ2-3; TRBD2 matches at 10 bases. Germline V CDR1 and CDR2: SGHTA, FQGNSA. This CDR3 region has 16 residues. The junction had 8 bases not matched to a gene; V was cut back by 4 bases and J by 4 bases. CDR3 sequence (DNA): TGTGCCAGCAGCTCTCAAGCGGGGGGGAACGCAGATACGCAGTATTTT. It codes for CASSSQAGGNADTQYF.